The entry below describes one T cell receptor (beta chain). These data originate in a study of cytomegalovirus exposure and HLA in healthy donors. Researchers ran the PCR with 60 Vbeta and 13 Jbeta primers. Sequenced by immunoSEQ multiplex PCR; TCRdb stores in-frame clones only, minus some. The profile shows around 160,000 clones, 60% to 80% of them singletons. The V gene's germline CDR1 is SGHTA and CDR2 FQGTGA. V was trimmed by 5 bases and J by 5 bases, leaving 15 bases between them. This CDR3 spans 14 amino acids. This receptor was identified in a man in his fifties in good health and CMV-seropositive. Sequencing was carried out using PBMCs. The J gene is TRBJ1-1, the V gene TRBV7-3; possible D gene TRBD1, 6 bases. The CDR3 reads CASSPGGGRTEAFF. The CDR3 DNA reads as TGTGCCAGCAGCCCCGGCGGGGGGCGAACTGAAGCTTTCTTT.